What follows are 11 T cell receptor beta chains derived from one specimen sequenced in a study of technical replicates of blood from several donors. Method: immunoSEQ multiplex PCR; TCRdb's copy keeps in-frame clones and lacks some. The sample records 45,000 to 55,000 clones, approximately 95% being singletons. The sequenced sample was T cells isolated from PBMCs. These receptors originate from a human donor in good health.

J is TRBJ2-7 and V is TRBV4-3; the D gene is possibly TRBD1 (6 bases). The CDR3 loop spans 13 amino acids. CDR1 is LGHNA, CDR2 YSLEER, per germline. The V and J ends lost 4 bases and 2 bases respectively, with 9 bases between them. This CDR3 reads CASSRDTTYEQYF. As DNA, the CDR3 is TGCGCCAGCAGCCGGGACACCACCTACGAGCAGTACTTC.

The CDR3: CSVDNNYEQYF. The DNA for the CDR3 is TGCAGCGTTGATAACAACTACGAGCAGTACTTC. The chain is built from TRBV29-1 and TRBJ2-7; D remains unclear. The CDR3 contains 11 residues. Germline V gene sequence: CDR1 SQVTM, CDR2 ANQGSEA. Trimming removed 3 bases from V and 3 bases from J, with 6 bases in between.

This clone appeared a single time. The J gene is TRBJ2-2, the V gene TRBV10-1; 8 positions agree with TRBD1. V gave up 9 bases and J gave up 4 bases; unmatched junction bases: 7. Germline-derived CDR1 and CDR2 are WNHNN and SYGVQD (reference sequence). This CDR3 has 14 amino acids. DNA for the CDR3: TGCGCCAGTCCCAGGGGGCCTGGCACCGGGGAGCTGTTTTTT. Residues: CASPRGPGTGELFF.

This clone was seen just once. This chain connects TRBV7-8 to TRBJ2-7, with D hard to call. CDR1 and CDR2 from the germline V gene are SGHVS and FQNEAQ. The CDR3 sequence is 13 residues long. V lost 3 bases, J lost 7 bases, and 13 bases lay in between. CDR3 sequence (DNA): TGTGCCAGCAGCTTTGACGGAGAATGGGAGCAGTACTTC. Translation: CASSFDGEWEQYF.

The chain carries TRBV7-9 and TRBJ2-3; tentative D call: TRBD1 (6 bases). Germline CDR1 is SEHNR and CDR2 is FQNEAQ (reference sequence). V lost 1 base and J lost 2, with 7 bases in between. The CDR3 covers 14 residues. In DNA, the CDR3 is TGTGCCAGCAGCTTAGAGGGGGACACAGATACGCAGTATTTT. As protein: CASSLEGDTDTQYF.

This chain links TRBV29-1 with TRBJ2-2, with TRBD2 identical over 7 bases. Germline-derived CDR1 and CDR2 are SQVTM and ANQGSEA. The V segment lost 2 bases and the J segment 4 bases; nucleotides outside the gene matches: 4. The CDR3 consists of 14 residues. The CDR3 coding sequence is TGCAGCGTTGAACCCGGGAGGAGCACCGGGGAGCTGTTTTTT. Its protein is CSVEPGRSTGELFF.

This clone was counted a few times. The chain is built from TRBV28 and TRBJ1-3, with 9 nucleotides matching TRBD1. Germline CDR1 MDHEN, CDR2 SYDVKM. After removal of 10 bases from V and 0 bases from J, the junction contained 10 bases not matched to a gene. This CDR3 spans 16 amino acids. DNA of the CDR3: TGTGCCACGGATACAGGGGGCATAACCTCTGGAAACACCATATATTTT. It codes for CATDTGGITSGNTIYF.

J is TRBJ1-2 and V is TRBV5-1; TRBD1 agrees at 10 bases. The CDR3 is 15 residues long. Germline V gene lookup returns CDR1 SGHRS and CDR2 YFSETQ. V was pared by 3 bases and J by 4 bases, with 6 bases of the junction left unmatched. As DNA, the CDR3 is TGCGCCAGCAGCTATGGACAGGGGGTTGGCTATGGCTACACCTTC. It codes for CASSYGQGVGYGYTF.

V usage is TRBV6-1 and J usage is TRBJ2-7, with 7 bases lining up with TRBD2. The CDR3 sequence is 15 residues long. V shed 5 bases, J shed 5 bases, and the junction held 12 bases outside the gene matches. Looked up from germline, CDR1 is MNHNS and CDR2 is SASEGT. CDR3: CASSPRLARSDEQYF. CDR3 sequence (DNA): TGTGCCAGCAGTCCCCGACTAGCCAGGTCTGACGAGCAGTACTTC.

V is TRBV30 and J is TRBJ2-1, with 8 bases that match TRBD1. The CDR3 loop spans 14 amino acids. V lost 2 bases to trimming and J lost 12 bases; unmatched junction nucleotides: 12. From germline, CDR1 is GTSNPN and CDR2 SVGIG (reference sequence). CDR3 sequence (DNA): TGTGCCTGGAGTCCGGGACAGGAACCCTTATTGCAGTTCTTC. This sequence encodes CAWSPGQEPLLQFF.

V usage is TRBV20-1 and J usage is TRBJ2-7; tentatively, D is TRBD1 (5 bases). The CDR3 spans 11 residues. Trimming shortened V by 5 bases and J by 5 bases, and 10 bases separated the two germline ends. From germline, CDR1 is DFQATT and CDR2 SNEGSKA (reference sequence). The CDR3 protein is CSALNRNEQYF. CDR3 sequence (DNA): TGCAGTGCTCTAAACAGGAACGAGCAGTACTTC.